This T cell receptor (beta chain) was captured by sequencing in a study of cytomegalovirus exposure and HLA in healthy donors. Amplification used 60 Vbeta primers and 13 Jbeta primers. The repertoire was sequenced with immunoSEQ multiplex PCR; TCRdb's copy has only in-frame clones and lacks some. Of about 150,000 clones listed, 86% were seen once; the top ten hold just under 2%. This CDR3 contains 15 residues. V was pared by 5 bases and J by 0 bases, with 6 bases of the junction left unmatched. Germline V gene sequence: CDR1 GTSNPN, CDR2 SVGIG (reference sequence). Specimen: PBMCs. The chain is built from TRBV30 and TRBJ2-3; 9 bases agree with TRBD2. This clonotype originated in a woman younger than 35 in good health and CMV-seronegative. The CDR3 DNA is TGTGCCTGGGGCTTTAGCGGGGGCAGCACAGATACGCAGTATTTT. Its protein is CAWGFSGGSTDTQYF. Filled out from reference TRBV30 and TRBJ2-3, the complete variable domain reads SQTIHQWPATLVQPVGSPLSLECTVEGTSNPNLYWYRQAAGRGLQLLFYSVGIGQISSEVPQNLSASRPQDRQFILSSKKLLLSDSGFYLCAWGFSGGSTDTQYFGPGTRLTVL.